The 7 T cell receptor beta chains reported below all come from one sample, sequenced in a study of CD8+ T cells in alopecia areata. In each case, RNA was isolated and then reverse transcribed into cDNA as the sequencing template. The method was immunoSEQ multiplex PCR; TCRdb's version includes in-frame clones alone and lacks a portion of them. The profile shows around 210,000 clones, roughly 50% of them singletons. Sequencing was done on a sample of CD8+ T cells sorted from blood. These TCRs come from a human donor in good health.

To note about this clone: Other nucleotide sequences from this sample produce the same CDR3. The chain carries TRBV11-2 and TRBJ2-7; D gene unclear. Germline CDR1 SGHAT, CDR2 FQNNGV. The CDR3 extends over 12 amino acids. The V end was cut by 2 bases, the J end by 4 bases, with 6 bases between. Here the CDR3 DNA reads TGTGCCAGCAGCTTATTTCTATACGAGCAGTACTTC. Its protein is CASSLFLYEQYF.

For this clone: The junction does not match germline at one end; this may be a read error. This chain uses TRBV6-6 with TRBJ1-1, with 9 bases lining up with TRBD1. Looked up from germline, CDR1 is MNHNY and CDR2 is SVGAGI (reference sequence). This CDR3 comprises 14 residues. CDR3 sequence reads: CAGSMDRGGTEAFF. In DNA, the CDR3 is TGTGCCGGCAGTATGGACAGGGGAGGGACTGAAGCTTTCTTT.

The chain has TRBV7-9 and TRBJ1-1, with 10 positions matching TRBD1. The V and J ends lost 5 bases and 6 bases, in that order; junction bases with no gene match: 6. Per germline, CDR1 SEHNR and CDR2 FQNEAQ (reference sequence). The CDR3 contains 14 residues. CDR3 bases: TGTGCCAGCAGCGACAGGGACAGGGGAGCTGAAGCTTTCTTT. Its translation: CASSDRDRGAEAFF.

The chain has TRBV7-2 and TRBJ2-7, with D unresolved. The CDR3 spans 15 residues. Germline CDR1 is SGHTA and CDR2 is FQGNSA. V was clipped by 5 bases and J by 0 bases, with 14 bases between them. This CDR3 is CASSRAQYPSYEQYF. CDR3 sequence (DNA): TGTGCCAGCAGCAGAGCACAGTACCCCTCCTACGAGCAGTACTTC.

The chain couples TRBV27 to TRBJ2-1, with D possibly matching TRBD2 (7 bases). The V gene lost 4 bases and the J gene lost 13 bases, with 14 bases spanning the gap. There are 12 residues in the CDR3. The V gene's germline CDR1 is MNHEY and CDR2 SMNVEV (reference sequence). The CDR3 sequence: CASSSVAGAQFF. In nucleotides, the CDR3 is TGTGCCAGCAGTTCCGTGGCGGGGGCCCAGTTCTTC.

The chain combines TRBV19 with TRBJ1-2; D may be TRBD1 (5 bases). Trimming took off 6 bases at V and 5 bases at J, with 16 bases between the two ends. The CDR3 consists of 14 residues. CDR1 and CDR2 from the germline V gene are LNHDA and SQIVND (reference sequence). CDR3 sequence: CASSSGPLGYGYTF. CDR3 DNA sequence: TGTGCCAGTAGCTCGGGACCCCTTGGGTATGGCTACACCTTC.

As for this clone: A single base is all that separates this from a far larger clone, so a read error is likely. Other DNA sequences of this sample code for an identical CDR3. V and J are TRBV7-9 and TRBJ2-7; D perhaps matches TRBD1 (6 bases). The germline V gene encodes CDR1 SEHNR and CDR2 FQNEAQ (reference sequence). The V end was cut by 5 bases, the J end by 7 bases, with 12 bases between. CDR3 length equals 12 residues. The CDR3: CASSPAQGEQYF. In DNA, the CDR3 is TGTGCCAGCAGCCCCGCACAGGGAGAGCAGTACTTC.